This passage covers 31 T cell receptor beta chains from one sample sequenced in a study of blood T cell repertoires in COVID-19. Sequencing used immunoSEQ multiplex PCR; TCRdb keeps in-frame clones, though not all of them. Here the sample spans about 200,000 clones, about 86% being singletons. Sequenced: PBMCs or T cells enriched from blood (not recorded which). These receptors were taken from a woman aged 40-49 years with acute COVID-19.

This clone has just one count. In nucleotides, the CDR3 is TGTGCCAGCAGTTACTCGACGGTAGGGCGGACACTGACAGATACGCAGTATTTT. It yields the protein CASSYSTVGRTLTDTQYF. This chain joins TRBV6-2 or TRBV6-3 and TRBJ2-3; TRBD1 is a possible D gene (5 bases). Trimming cost V 0 bases and J 3 bases, with 19 bases left between them. Germline CDR1 is MNHEY and CDR2 is SVGEGT. This CDR3 region has 18 residues.

V is TRBV27 and J is TRBJ1-5; D might be TRBD1 (6 bases). Trimming took off 4 bases at V and 2 bases at J, with 18 bases between the two ends. This CDR3 has 17 amino acids. The germline gives CDR1 MNHEY, CDR2 SMNVEV (reference sequence). The CDR3 loop is CASSSVGGANGNQPQHF. CDR3 nucleotide sequence: TGTGCCAGCAGTTCGGTTGGGGGGGCTAACGGCAATCAGCCCCAGCATTTT.

The chain combines TRBV29-1 with TRBJ2-7; no clear D gene. Germline lookup yields CDR1 SQVTM and CDR2 ANQGSEA. Trimming shortened V by 4 bases and J by 2 bases, and 9 bases separated the two germline ends. This CDR3 has 12 residues. The CDR3 loop reads CSVGNSPYEQYF. The CDR3 nucleotides are TGCAGCGTTGGTAACAGCCCCTACGAGCAGTACTTC.

The chain employs TRBV11-2 and TRBJ1-1; maybe TRBD1 (6 bases). Per germline, CDR1 SGHAT and CDR2 FQNNGV. V lost 5 bases to trimming and J lost 0 bases, with 13 bases between them. The CDR3 is 15 residues long. CDR3 nucleotide sequence: TGTGCCAGCAGCCCGAGACAGGTCATGAACACTGAAGCTTTCTTT. This sequence encodes CASSPRQVMNTEAFF.

The rearrangement uses TRBV18 and TRBJ2-2; TRBD1 agrees at 10 bases. Losses at the gene ends were 4 bases for V and 5 bases for J; bases not matched to a gene: 4. Germline CDR1 reads KGHSH; CDR2 reads LQKENI. The CDR3 covers 15 residues. For the CDR3, the DNA is TGTGCCAGCTCACGGGACAGGGGCCAAACCGGGGAGCTGTTTTTT. Translation: CASSRDRGQTGELFF.

This clone occurred once. The rearrangement uses TRBV5-1 and TRBJ2-7; tentatively, D is TRBD2 (6 bases). The CDR3 spans 15 residues. Germline lookup yields CDR1 SGHRS and CDR2 YFSETQ. V was cut by 0 bases and J by 1 base, with 11 bases left in between. CDR3 nucleotides: TGCGCCAGCAGCTTGGCGGGGGAAATATCCTACGAGCAGTACTTC. Its translation: CASSLAGEISYEQYF.

V gene TRBV11-2 combines with J gene TRBJ2-7; 8 bases line up with TRBD1. The CDR3 length is 15 residues. In germline, CDR1 is SGHAT, CDR2 FQNNGV. V lost 1 base, J lost 4 bases, and 6 bases stayed unmatched. CDR3: CASSLGPGGLYEQYF. CDR3 bases: TGTGCCAGCAGCTTAGGGCCAGGGGGCCTATACGAGCAGTACTTC.

CDR3 region: CATSSGLGPTDTQYF. The DNA of the CDR3 is TGTGCCACCAGCAGCGGACTCGGCCCCACAGATACGCAGTATTTT. The V call is TRBV15, the J call TRBJ2-3, with D possibly being TRBD2 (5 bases). V was shortened by 3 bases and J by 2 bases, with 12 bases between the two germline ends. CDR1 is LNHNV, CDR2 YYDKDF, per germline (reference sequence). CDR3 size: 15 residues.

V gene TRBV7-6 combines with J gene TRBJ1-1; D gene ambiguous. The CDR3 spans 13 residues. Germline V gene data show CDR1 as SGHVS and CDR2 as FNYEAQ. The V end lost 1 base, the J end lost 7 bases, and 10 bases lay between the germline ends. The DNA of the CDR3 is TGTGCCAGCAGCTTAGACGCCGCGGGTGAAGCTTTCTTT. Residues: CASSLDAAGEAFF.

The J gene is TRBJ1-2, the V gene TRBV10-3, with D maybe TRBD1 (6 bases). Germline CDR1 and CDR2: ENHRY and SYGVKD. The CDR3 extends over 15 amino acids. Trimming stripped 3 bases from V and 6 bases from J, with 17 bases between. CDR3 residues: CAISDRGAEGHGYTF. The CDR3 DNA reads as TGTGCCATCAGTGATCGGGGGGCAGAAGGGCATGGCTACACCTTC.

The CDR3 is CASSFGVSNQPQHF. CDR3 bases: TGTGCCAGCAGTTTCGGGGTTAGCAATCAGCCCCAGCATTTT. V is TRBV28 and J is TRBJ1-5; the D is unclear. Deletions cut 3 bases from V and 0 bases from J, with 6 bases between. Germline CDR1 MDHEN, CDR2 SYDVKM. The length of the CDR3 is 14 residues.

This sequence joins TRBV5-1 and TRBJ1-1; perhaps TRBD1 as D (5 bases). V shed 0 bases and J shed 5 bases, with 11 bases lying between them. Germline V CDR1 and CDR2: SGHRS, YFSETQ. The CDR3 has 14 amino acids. The chain's CDR3 is CASSLDRSWTEAFF. CDR3 DNA: TGCGCCAGCAGCTTGGACAGGTCTTGGACTGAAGCTTTCTTT.

This chain connects TRBV28 to TRBJ2-7, with TRBD1 as a possible D gene (6 bases). The CDR3 sequence is 14 residues long. V lost 7 bases and J 6 bases, leaving 19 bases between the germline ends. Germline CDR1 reads MDHEN; CDR2 reads SYDVKM. The CDR3 loop is CASTIPGEKSEQYF. The DNA for the CDR3 is TGTGCCAGCACCATCCCAGGGGAAAAAAGCGAGCAGTACTTC. The full variable domain, its missing parts supplied by reference TRBV28 and TRBJ2-7, is DVKVTQSSRYLVKRTGEKVFLECVQDMDHENMFWYRQDPGLGLRLIYFSYDVKMKEKGDIPEGYSVSREKKERFSLILESASTNQTSMYLCASTIPGEKSEQYFGPGTRLTVT.

This clone was seen just once. The V call is TRBV24-1, the J call TRBJ1-2, with no clear D. V lost 7 bases and J 5 bases, leaving 10 bases between the germline ends. CDR1 and CDR2 (germline): KGHDR, SFDVKD. This CDR3 has 12 residues. The CDR3 protein is CATSATGYGYTF. DNA for the CDR3: TGTGCCACCAGCGCGACGGGGTATGGCTACACCTTC.

The V and J genes are TRBV5-6 and TRBJ1-2, with D possibly being TRBD1 (6 bases). In germline, CDR1 is SGHDT, CDR2 YYEEEE. The V end lost 2 bases, the J end lost 7 bases, and 9 bases lay between the germline ends. The CDR3 totals 12 residues. For the CDR3, the DNA is TGTGCCAGCAGCTTCACAGGGTCTGGCTACACCTTC. Amino acid sequence: CASSFTGSGYTF.

CDR3 sequence: CASSRIAGVWYEQYF. The CDR3 nucleotides are TGTGCCAGCAGTCGAATAGCGGGAGTTTGGTACGAGCAGTACTTC. The chain is built from TRBV11-2 and TRBJ2-7, with 9 bases identical to TRBD2. Germline-derived CDR1 and CDR2 are SGHAT and FQNNGV. The CDR3 loop spans 15 amino acids. J gave up 4 bases and V 6 bases, and 10 bases lay outside the gene matches.

This clone turned up a few times. V is TRBV7-9 and J is TRBJ1-3; TRBD1 is a possible D gene (5 bases). Trimming cost V 6 bases and J 2 bases, with 11 bases left between them. The CDR3 is made up of 14 amino acids. Germline values: CDR1 SEHNR, CDR2 FQNEAQ (reference sequence). CDR3 loop: CASRPSGTGNTIYF. The CDR3 DNA sequence: TGTGCCAGCAGGCCCTCAGGGACTGGAAACACCATATATTTT. The full variable domain, completed using reference TRBV7-9 and TRBJ1-3, is DTGVSQNPRHKITKRGQNVTFRCDPISEHNRLYWYRQTLGQGPEFLTYFQNEAQLEKSRLLSDRFSAERPKGSFSTLEIQRTEQGDSAMYLCASRPSGTGNTIYFGEGSWLTVV.

The chain recombines TRBV10-3 with TRBJ2-3, with a weak D call TRBD2 (6 bases). CDR3 length equals 16 residues. CDR1 is ENHRY and CDR2 is SYGVKD in the germline V gene. V was pared by 0 bases and J by 0 bases, with 10 bases between. CDR3 coding DNA: TGTGCCATCAGTGAGTCTCTCGGGAGTAGCACAGATACGCAGTATTTT. This translates into CAISESLGSSTDTQYF.

The chain employs TRBV4-1 and TRBJ2-6, with no clear D. Trimming stripped 4 bases from V and 0 bases from J, with 7 bases between. CDR1 and CDR2 (germline): MGHRA, YSYEKL. The CDR3 covers 15 residues. The CDR3: CASSPRISGANVLTF. The DNA for the CDR3 is TGCGCCAGCAGCCCGAGGATCTCTGGGGCCAACGTCCTGACTTTC.

Only a few counts were recorded for this clone. This rearrangement joins TRBV11-2 to TRBJ2-7; TRBD2 matches 7 bases. Germline V gene sequence: CDR1 SGHAT, CDR2 FQNNGV. The trim removed 1 base at V and 4 bases at J, leaving 1 base unmatched. This CDR3 has 13 residues. The CDR3 DNA sequence: TGTGCCAGCAGCTTAGGACTAGCTTACGAGCAGTACTTC. This codes for CASSLGLAYEQYF.

The chain combines TRBV28 with TRBJ1-2, with D maybe TRBD1 (5 bases). Trimming pared 8 bases from V and 8 bases from J, leaving 15 bases between. The germline V gene has CDR1 MDHEN and CDR2 SYDVKM. The CDR3 totals 12 residues. The CDR3 loop is CASGQGLLGYTF. CDR3 bases: TGTGCCAGCGGCCAGGGACTCCTAGGCTACACCTTC.

The chain joins TRBV27 to TRBJ2-5; tentatively, D is TRBD2 (5 bases). Germline lookup yields CDR1 MNHEY and CDR2 SMNVEV (reference sequence). V was clipped by 6 bases and J by 2 bases, with 13 bases between them. The CDR3 is made up of 14 amino acids. The CDR3 coding sequence is TGTGCCAGCAGCGAGGGAGACGGACAAGAGACCCAGTACTTC. As protein: CASSEGDGQETQYF.

The chain employs TRBV28 and TRBJ2-3, with D maybe TRBD2 (5 bases). Germline V lookup: CDR1 MDHEN, CDR2 SYDVKM. V lost 4 bases and J lost 0, with 17 bases in between. This CDR3 comprises 17 residues. CDR3 protein: CASSSNAWGASTDTQYF. CDR3 DNA sequence: TGTGCCAGCAGTTCGAATGCGTGGGGAGCTAGCACAGATACGCAGTATTTT.

This clone occurred once. V usage is TRBV6-5 and J usage is TRBJ1-1; D is unresolved. Germline loops: CDR1 MNHEY, CDR2 SVGAGI. The V end was cut by 2 bases, the J end by 4 bases, with 8 bases between. CDR3 length: 13 amino acids. DNA for the CDR3: TGTGCCAGCAGTTACGACCGGGGCACTGAAGCTTTCTTT. The encoded protein is CASSYDRGTEAFF.

The chain combines TRBV19 with TRBJ1-3, with TRBD1 matching over 9 bases. Germline V lookup: CDR1 LNHDA, CDR2 SQIVND (reference sequence). The J segment lost 2 bases and the V segment lost 8 bases, leaving 10 bases of the junction unmatched. The CDR3 covers 16 residues. The CDR3 coding sequence is TGTGCCAGTCGCTACAGGGGGACAGGGACTGGAAACACCATATATTTT. This codes for CASRYRGTGTGNTIYF. Filled out from reference TRBV19 and TRBJ1-3, the complete variable domain reads DGGITQSPKYLFRKEGQNVTLSCEQNLNHDAMYWYRQDPGQGLRLIYYSQIVNDFQKGDIAEGYSVSREKKESFPLTVTSAQKNPTAFYLCASRYRGTGTGNTIYFGEGSWLTVV.

As regards this clone: Other DNA sequences in this sample translate to the same CDR3. The chain employs TRBV28 and TRBJ2-7, with a possible D match to TRBD2 (6 bases). The CDR3 runs 13 residues. Germline CDR1 MDHEN, CDR2 SYDVKM. Trimming left V 6 bases short and J 2 bases short, with 11 bases between. The CDR3 protein is CASSVRGTYEQYF. In DNA form, the CDR3 reads TGTGCCAGCAGCGTACGGGGGACCTACGAGCAGTACTTC.

The rearrangement links TRBV5-1 to TRBJ1-1; D is unclear. This CDR3 contains 15 residues. Germline values: CDR1 SGHRS, CDR2 YFSETQ. V gave up 0 bases and J gave up 3 bases, with 12 bases separating them. Written as DNA, the CDR3 is TGCGCCAGCAGCTTGGTCAGGCCAGCCGACACTGAAGCTTTCTTT. This codes for CASSLVRPADTEAFF.

This chain links TRBV29-1 with TRBJ2-2, with unresolved D. Trimming removed 2 bases from V and 7 bases from J, with 8 bases in between. This CDR3 has 12 residues. CDR1 is SQVTM, CDR2 ANQGSEA, per germline. The CDR3: CSVELFYGELFF. In nucleotides, the CDR3 is TGCAGCGTTGAATTGTTCTACGGGGAGCTGTTTTTT.

The gene calls are TRBV11-1 and TRBJ2-5, with TRBD1 matching over 11 bases. The CDR3 extends over 16 amino acids. V was clipped by 5 bases and J by 2 bases; unmatched bases: 7. Germline values: CDR1 SGHAT, CDR2 FQDESV (reference sequence). This chain's CDR3 is CASSPRTGGNQETQYF. The CDR3 coding sequence is TGTGCCAGCAGCCCCAGGACAGGGGGCAATCAAGAGACCCAGTACTTC.

About this clone itself: The same CDR3 arises from other DNA sequences in this sample as well. V is TRBV4-2 and J is TRBJ1-4, with D possibly TRBD1 on 5 matching bases. The germline V and J ends were trimmed by 3 bases and 5 bases, with 10 bases remaining between them. There are 14 residues in the CDR3. CDR1 is LGHNA and CDR2 is YNFKEQ in the germline V gene. The CDR3, as DNA: TGTGCCAGCAGCCAGGGGCAGGGAAATGAAAAACTGTTTTTT. Its translation is CASSQGQGNEKLFF.

The genes are TRBV28 and TRBJ2-1, with 10 nucleotides matching TRBD2. The length of the CDR3 is 17 residues. Trimming took 5 bases from V and 5 from J; bases not matched to a gene: 12. The germline CDR1 and CDR2 sequences are MDHEN and SYDVKM. In DNA form, the CDR3 reads TGTGCCAGCAGTATCGAGTACCTAGCGGGAGATAACAATGAGCAGTTCTTC. This codes for CASSIEYLAGDNNEQFF.